This is a list of T cell receptor beta chains from one sample in a study of blood T cells in healthy people across ages. TCRdb re-called the 5' RACE reads with MiXCR, one entry per CDR3 protein. The sample yields around 800,000 distinct CDR3 sequences, about a quarter seen once. The same sample was also used in a study of T cells of mothers and their children.

The sequenced material came from blood. Receptors were obtained from a boy younger than 18 in good health. CDR3s include the opening cysteine and the closing phenylalanine or tryptophan. A D gene is named only where the DNA matches it firmly. The size field is filled for only some rows; it gives once, few, many or a size class.

J	size	V	D	DNA	CDR3
TRBJ1-4	few	TRBV21-1	.	TGTGCCAGCAGCAAACGGCCGGACATTGAAACAACTAATGAAAAACTGTTTTTT	CASSKRPDIETTNEKLFF
TRBJ2-7	few	TRBV20-1	.	TGCAGTGCCATCAAGGACACACTTACCTACGAGCAGTACTTC	CSAIKDTLTYEQYF
TRBJ2-5	few	TRBV7-2	TRBD1	TGTGCCAGCAGCTTCGGGGACAGGGCTCCTACACAAGAGACCCAGTACTTC	CASSFGDRAPTQETQYF
TRBJ2-5	.	TRBV11-2	.	TGTGCCGGCAGCCCGATTCAAGAGACCCAGTACTTC	CAGSPIQETQYF
TRBJ1-4	few	TRBV12-3/TRBV12-4	.	TGTGCCAGCAGTGAGGAGGGGTTGGGGGGTAATGAAAAACTGTTTTTT	CASSEEGLGGNEKLFF
TRBJ2-7	few	TRBV28	.	TGTGCCAGCAGTCCCTGGGTGACCCAAAGGGAGCAGTACTTC	CASSPWVTQREQYF
TRBJ1-4	.	TRBV5-5	TRBD1	TGTGCCAGCAGCTTAAAGTCTCCGGGACAGCCAACTAATGAAAAACTGTTTTTT	CASSLKSPGQPTNEKLFF
TRBJ2-5	.	TRBV20-1	TRBD2	TGCAGTGCTAGAGAGGGGGGGGACTTCCAAGAGACCCAGTACTTC	CSAREGGDFQETQYF
TRBJ2-1	.	TRBV7-9	TRBD2	TGTGCCAGCAGCTCGGGACTAGCGGGGGCCCAACACAATGAGCAGTTCTTC	CASSSGLAGAQHNEQFF
TRBJ2-3	few	TRBV4-3	.	TGCGCCAGCAGCCAAGGGTCGAGGGAGGCCTGCACAGATACGCAGTATTTT	CASSQGSREACTDTQYF
TRBJ1-5	few	TRBV6-1	TRBD1	TGTGCCAGCAGGGAACTACAGGGGGTTAGCAATCAGCCCCAGCATTTT	CASRELQGVSNQPQHF
TRBJ1-4	few	TRBV20-1	TRBD1	TGCAGTGCTCGGTCACCACCCAGGGGGCCGGAAAAACTGTTTTTT	CSARSPPRGPEKLFF
TRBJ1-1	.	TRBV4-1	TRBD1	TGCGCCAGCAGCCAGGACAGGGGATACACTGAAGCTTTCTTT	CASSQDRGYTEAFF
TRBJ2-1	.	TRBV7-9	.	TGTGCCAGCAGCTCACGGGGGCTGAGGACCTACAATGAGCAGTTCTTC	CASSSRGLRTYNEQFF
TRBJ2-5	few	TRBV7-9	TRBD2	TGTGCCAGCAGCTTTTTCGGGGGGGCTAAAGAGACCCAGTACTTC	CASSFFGGAKETQYF
TRBJ2-5	few	TRBV29-1	.	TGCAGCGTCTCACCGAGGACCCAGTACTTC	CSVSPRTQYF
TRBJ1-1	.	TRBV7-3	.	TGTGCCAGCAGCTTAACGGCTGGCGGAGAGAACACTGAAGCTTTCTTT	CASSLTAGGENTEAFF
TRBJ2-7	.	TRBV12-3/TRBV12-4	TRBD2	TGTGCCAGCAGGACGACTAGCGGGGGTTACGAGCAGTACTTC	CASRTTSGGYEQYF
TRBJ2-7	few	TRBV20-1	.	TGCAGTGCCACCAGTGGCAGGGAGCCCTACGAGCAGTACTTC	CSATSGREPYEQYF
TRBJ2-5	.	TRBV13	.	TGTGCCAGCAGCCCAAGACCCTATGGGGAGACCCAGTACTTC	CASSPRPYGETQYF
TRBJ1-1	.	TRBV18	.	TGTGCCAGCTCACCCCTTACCGGGGTATCAGGGGACACTGAAGCTTTCTTT	CASSPLTGVSGDTEAFF
TRBJ2-7	few	TRBV30	TRBD1	TGTGCCTGGAGACAGGGGGCCGGCCACGAGCAGTACTTC	CAWRQGAGHEQYF
TRBJ2-7	.	TRBV6-5	TRBD1	TGTGCCAGCAGGCGGAGCGACAGGGACGGCTACGAGCAGTACTTC	CASRRSDRDGYEQYF
TRBJ2-3	.	TRBV29-1	TRBD2	TGCAGCGTTGATGGGGCAGCGGGGGGGAGCACAGATACGCAGTATTTT	CSVDGAAGGSTDTQYF
TRBJ1-1	.	TRBV3-1	.	TGTGCCAGCAGCCAAGGAAGGGTTGGGGACACTGAAGCTTTCTTT	CASSQGRVGDTEAFF
TRBJ2-2	few	TRBV10-3	.	TGTGCCATCAGTGAGCCTTACCTTAAAACCGGGGAGCTGTTTTTT	CAISEPYLKTGELFF
TRBJ2-5	.	TRBV4-2	.	TGTGCCAGCAGCCAAGATGGGAAGACCCAGTACTTC	CASSQDGKTQYF
TRBJ1-1	.	TRBV6-5	.	TGTGCCAGCAGTTCGACCCGGGGGATAGGGAACACTGAAGCTTTCTTT	CASSSTRGIGNTEAFF
TRBJ1-4	.	TRBV20-1	.	TGCAGTGCTAGAGCTGGGGGGACCTCTAATGAAAAACTGTTTTTT	CSARAGGTSNEKLFF
TRBJ1-5	.	TRBV7-2	.	TGTGCCTCGGGGACAAACCTGGGGAGCAATCAGCCCCAGCATTTT	CASGTNLGSNQPQHF
TRBJ1-5	.	TRBV12-3/TRBV12-4	.	TGTGCCAGCACCCGGGACCTTAGCAATCAGCCCCAGCATTTT	CASTRDLSNQPQHF
TRBJ2-5	.	TRBV2	.	TGTGCCAGCAGTGCGAACAGGTGGGGGGAGACCCAGTACTTC	CASSANRWGETQYF